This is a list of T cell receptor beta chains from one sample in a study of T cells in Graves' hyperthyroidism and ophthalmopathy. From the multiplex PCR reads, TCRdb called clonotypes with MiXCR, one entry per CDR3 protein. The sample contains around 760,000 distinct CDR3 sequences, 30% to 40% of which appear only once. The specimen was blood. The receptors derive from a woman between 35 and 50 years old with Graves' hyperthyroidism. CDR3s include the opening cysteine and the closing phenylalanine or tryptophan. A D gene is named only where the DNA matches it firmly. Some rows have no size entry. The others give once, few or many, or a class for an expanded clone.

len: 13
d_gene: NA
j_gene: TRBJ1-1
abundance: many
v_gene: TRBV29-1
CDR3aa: CSVESSRNTEAFF
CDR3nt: TGCAGCGTTGAAAGTAGCAGAAACACTGAAGCTTTCTTT

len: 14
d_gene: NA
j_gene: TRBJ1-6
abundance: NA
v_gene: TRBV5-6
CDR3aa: CASSLWGGNSPLHF
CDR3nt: TGTGCCAGCAGCTTGTGGGGTGGCAATTCACCCCTCCACTTT

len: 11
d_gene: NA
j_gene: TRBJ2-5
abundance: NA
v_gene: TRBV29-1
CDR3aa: CSVRGTETQYF
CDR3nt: TGCAGCGTCCGAGGGACGGAGACCCAGTACTTC

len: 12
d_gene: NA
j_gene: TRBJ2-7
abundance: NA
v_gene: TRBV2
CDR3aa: CASNDAYNEQYF
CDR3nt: TGTGCCAGCAACGACGCTTACAATGAGCAGTACTTC

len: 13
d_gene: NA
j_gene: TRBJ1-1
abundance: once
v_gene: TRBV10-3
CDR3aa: CAISYRKNTEAFF
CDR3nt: TGTGCCATCAGTTATAGGAAGAACACTGAAGCTTTCTTT

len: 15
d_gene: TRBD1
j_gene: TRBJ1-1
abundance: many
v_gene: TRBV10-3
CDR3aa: CAISDIQGRYTEAFF
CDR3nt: TGTGCCATCAGTGATATACAGGGGCGCTACACTGAAGCTTTCTTT

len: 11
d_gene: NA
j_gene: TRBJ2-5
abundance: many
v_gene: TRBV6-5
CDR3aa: CASSYPGDQYF
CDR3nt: TGTGCCAGCAGTTACCCGGGGGACCAGTACTTC

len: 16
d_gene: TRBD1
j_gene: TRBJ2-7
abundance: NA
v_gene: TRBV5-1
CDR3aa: CASSLGGTGEKYEQYF
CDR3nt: TGCGCCAGCAGCTTAGGGGGGACAGGGGAAAAATACGAGCAGTACTTC

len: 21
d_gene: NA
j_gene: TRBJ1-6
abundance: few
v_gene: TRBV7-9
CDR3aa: CASSPGGAGKIGSSYNSPLHF
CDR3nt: TGTGCCAGCAGCCCAGGCGGAGCAGGGAAGATAGGGAGCTCCTATAATTCACCCCTCCACTTT

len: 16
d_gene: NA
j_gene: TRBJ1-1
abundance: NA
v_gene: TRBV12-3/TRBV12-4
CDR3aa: CASSPPGHGMSTEAFF
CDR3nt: TGTGCCAGCAGTCCTCCGGGACACGGAATGAGCACTGAAGCTTTCTTT

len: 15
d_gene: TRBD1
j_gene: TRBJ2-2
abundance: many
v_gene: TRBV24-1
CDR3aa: CATSDNRGSTGELFF
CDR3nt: TGTGCCACCAGTGATAACAGGGGAAGCACCGGGGAGCTGTTTTTT

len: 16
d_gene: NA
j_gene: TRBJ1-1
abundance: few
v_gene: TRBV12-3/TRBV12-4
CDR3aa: CASSYSWRPRNTEAFF
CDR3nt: TGTGCCAGCAGTTACTCTTGGCGGCCACGGAACACTGAAGCTTTCTTT

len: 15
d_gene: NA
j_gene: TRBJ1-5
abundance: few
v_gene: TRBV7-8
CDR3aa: CASSLDVPRDQPQHF
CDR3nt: TGTGCCAGCAGCTTAGACGTGCCCAGGGATCAGCCCCAGCATTTT

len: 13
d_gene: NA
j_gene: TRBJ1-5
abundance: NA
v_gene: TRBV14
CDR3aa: CASSQHSLGPQHF
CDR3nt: TGTGCCAGCAGCCAACACAGTCTGGGGCCCCAGCATTTT

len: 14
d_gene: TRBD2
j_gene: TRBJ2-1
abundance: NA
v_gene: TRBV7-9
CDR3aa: CASSSSGSNNEQFF
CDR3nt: TGCGCCAGCAGCTCTAGCGGGTCGAACAATGAGCAGTTCTTC

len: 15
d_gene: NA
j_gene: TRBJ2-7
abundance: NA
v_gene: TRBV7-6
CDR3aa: CASSSDRDPFYEQYF
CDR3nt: TGTGCCAGCAGCTCCGATAGGGACCCGTTCTACGAGCAGTACTTC

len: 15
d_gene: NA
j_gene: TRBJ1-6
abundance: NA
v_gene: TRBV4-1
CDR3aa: CASSQVPGYNSPLHF
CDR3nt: TGCGCCAGCAGCCAAGTCCCAGGGTATAATTCACCCCTCCACTTT

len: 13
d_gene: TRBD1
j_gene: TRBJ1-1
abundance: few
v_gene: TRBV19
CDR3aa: CASSITGGGEAFF
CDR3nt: TGTGCCAGTAGTATAACAGGGGGCGGCGAAGCTTTCTTT

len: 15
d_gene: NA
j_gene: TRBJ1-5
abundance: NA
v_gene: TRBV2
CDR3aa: CASTSRGGGNQPQHF
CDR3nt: TGTGCCAGCACATCCCGGGGTGGGGGCAATCAGCCCCAGCATTTT

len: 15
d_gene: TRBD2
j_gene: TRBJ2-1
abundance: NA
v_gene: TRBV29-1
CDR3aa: CSAKPGGPFYNEQFF
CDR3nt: TGCAGCGCAAAGCCGGGAGGGCCGTTTTACAATGAGCAGTTCTTC

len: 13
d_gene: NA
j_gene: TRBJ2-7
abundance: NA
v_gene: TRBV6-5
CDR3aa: CASSTQVAYEQYF
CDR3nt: TGTGCCAGCAGTACCCAAGTCGCCTACGAGCAGTACTTC

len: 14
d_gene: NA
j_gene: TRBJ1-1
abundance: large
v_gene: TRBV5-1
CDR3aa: CASSLAGGYTEAFF
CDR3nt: TGCGCCAGCAGCTTGGCCGGTGGATACACTGAAGCTTTCTTT

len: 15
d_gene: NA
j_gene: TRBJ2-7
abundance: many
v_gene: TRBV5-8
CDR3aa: CASSLEQGPWIEQYF
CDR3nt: TGTGCCAGCAGCTTGGAGCAGGGCCCTTGGATAGAGCAGTACTTC

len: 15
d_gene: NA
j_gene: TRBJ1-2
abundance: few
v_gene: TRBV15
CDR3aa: CATSSQGTRSYGYTF
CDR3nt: TGTGCCACCAGCAGCCAAGGGACGAGAAGCTATGGCTACACCTTC